Presented here are 31 T cell receptor beta chains from one specimen sequenced in a study of cytomegalovirus exposure and HLA in healthy donors. PCR primers comprised 60 Vbeta and 13 Jbeta primers. Libraries were prepared by immunoSEQ multiplex PCR; TCRdb keeps only in-frame clonotypes and omits some of them. This table holds over 60,000 clones, roughly 70% found once. Sequenced: PBMCs. The receptors come from a man aged 70 or older in good health and CMV-seronegative.

This chain connects TRBV7-9 to TRBJ1-1; D remains unclear. Germline-derived CDR1 and CDR2 are SEHNR and FQNEAQ (reference sequence). The CDR3 totals 12 residues. V was clipped by 7 bases and J by 7 bases, with 13 bases between them. For the CDR3, the DNA is TGTGCCAGCATCCGTCGCGCGGGTGAAGCTTTCTTT. Its protein product is CASIRRAGEAFF.

The gene calls are TRBV19 and TRBJ2-1; D gene uncertain. Germline lookup yields CDR1 LNHDA and CDR2 SQIVND (reference sequence). The CDR3 loop spans 14 amino acids. V lost 5 bases, J lost 5 bases, and 13 bases lay in between. The CDR3 spells CASSPWAENNEQFF. In nucleotides, the CDR3 is TGTGCCAGTAGTCCATGGGCCGAAAACAATGAGCAGTTCTTC.

The chain joins TRBV6-1 to TRBJ1-2; no reliable D call. Trimming shortened V by 8 bases and J by 7 bases, and 17 bases separated the two germline ends. Germline assignment: CDR1 MNHNS and CDR2 SASEGT. The CDR3 runs 13 residues. CDR3 coding DNA: TGTGCCAGCGGTGGGAGGGTTTTAACTGGCTACACCTTC. This translates into CASGGRVLTGYTF.

The chain carries TRBV9 and TRBJ2-2; 7 bases are a match to TRBD1. This CDR3 has 14 residues. The J segment lost 5 bases and the V segment lost 8 bases, leaving 9 bases of the junction unmatched. From germline, CDR1 is SGDLS and CDR2 YYNGEE. The CDR3 protein is CASNRQGYTGELFF. The CDR3 DNA is TGTGCCAGTAACAGACAGGGCTATACCGGGGAGCTGTTTTTT. The whole variable domain, remainder taken from reference TRBV9 and TRBJ2-2, is DSGVTQTPKHLITATGQRVTLRCSPRSGDLSVYWYQQSLDQGLQFLIQYYNGEERAKGNILERFSAQQFPDLHSELNLSSLELGDSALYFCASNRQGYTGELFFGEGSRLTVL.

As for this clone: The same CDR3 also results from other DNA sequences found in this sample. This rearrangement joins TRBV7-2 to TRBJ2-5; tentative D call: TRBD2 (6 bases). V shed 0 bases and J shed 5 bases, with 10 bases lying between them. From germline, CDR1 is SGHTA and CDR2 FQGNSA. This CDR3 region has 14 residues. The CDR3 bases are TGTGCCAGCAGCTTAGCGGGACTCGGGGAGACCCAGTACTTC. Its protein is CASSLAGLGETQYF.

Concerning this clone itself: An end of the junction does not agree with germline; a read error may underlie this. The chain couples TRBV7-9 to TRBJ2-1, with TRBD1 as a possible D gene (6 bases). Germline CDR1 SEHNR, CDR2 FQNEAQ (reference sequence). The CDR3 is 15 amino acids. In DNA, the CDR3 is TGTTCCAGCAGCTTAGGGCAGGGGACCTACAATGAGCAGTTCTTC. This translates into CSSSLGQGTYNEQFF.

A remark on this clone: Other DNA sequences within the sample encode an identical CDR3. This chain connects TRBV4-3 to TRBJ1-1; the match to TRBD1 covers 8 bases. Germline CDR1 is LGHNA and CDR2 is YSLEER. Trimming cost V 4 bases and J 4 bases; bases outside gene matches: 2. This CDR3 contains 13 residues. The CDR3 loop is CASSLTGGTEAFF. Here the CDR3 DNA reads TGCGCCAGCAGCCTAACAGGGGGCACTGAAGCTTTCTTT.

The V gene is TRBV10-3, the J gene TRBJ2-5; 7 nucleotides line up with TRBD1. This CDR3 region has 14 residues. V shed 8 bases and J 11 bases; nucleotides not matched to a gene: 17. Looked up from germline, CDR1 is ENHRY and CDR2 is SYGVKD. The CDR3 bases are TGTGCCATCGCAGGGGACAGTGGAAGGGATGGGCAGTACTTC. Its protein is CAIAGDSGRDGQYF.

The chain recombines TRBV4-2 with TRBJ2-5; D is perhaps TRBD2 (7 bases). The CDR3 is made up of 15 amino acids. V was clipped by 0 bases and J by 4 bases, with 12 bases between them. The germline V gene has CDR1 LGHNA and CDR2 YNFKEQ. CDR3 region: CASSQDPGEGETQYF. CDR3 bases: TGTGCCAGCAGCCAAGATCCAGGGGAGGGAGAGACCCAGTACTTC.

V is TRBV7-9 and J is TRBJ1-4; D is unclear. The CDR3 spans 14 residues. Germline V gene data show CDR1 as SEHNR and CDR2 as FQNEAQ (reference sequence). V was pared by 5 bases and J by 4 bases, with 11 bases between. The CDR3 coding sequence is TGTGCCAGCAGCCTAGGTACAGATAATGAAAAACTGTTTTTT. Protein: CASSLGTDNEKLFF.

V and J are TRBV2 and TRBJ1-6; TRBD1 might be the D (5 bases). CDR1 and CDR2 from the germline V gene are SNHLY and FYNNEI. The CDR3 is made up of 16 amino acids. V was pared by 8 bases and J by 8 bases, with 22 bases between. The CDR3 is CASLAMGGWPHSPLHF. The CDR3 nucleotides read TGTGCCAGCCTAGCCATGGGGGGATGGCCCCATTCACCCCTCCACTTT.

The rearrangement links TRBV4-3 to TRBJ2-7; TRBD2 is a possible D gene (6 bases). CDR3 size: 13 residues. Between the trimmed V and J ends, which lost 0 bases and 3 bases, there was a span of 6 bases. Germline CDR1 LGHNA, CDR2 YSLEER. CDR3 sequence (DNA): TGCGCCAGCAGCCAAGAGGGAGGCTACGAGCAGTACTTC. This sequence encodes CASSQEGGYEQYF.

The chain recombines TRBV7-2 with TRBJ2-1, with D possibly matching TRBD1 (5 bases). V lost 7 bases, J lost 8 bases, and 18 bases lay in between. Germline loops: CDR1 SGHTA, CDR2 FQGNSA. The CDR3 length is 14 residues. The CDR3 region has the DNA TGTGCCAGCAACCACGCAGGGTATGAGGATGAGCAGTTCTTC. It encodes CASNHAGYEDEQFF.

V gene TRBV5-1 combines with J gene TRBJ2-7; 9 bases map to TRBD2. Germline-derived CDR1 and CDR2 are SGHRS and YFSETQ. V dropped 3 bases and J dropped 5; count of bases not matched to a gene: 12. The CDR3 is 16 amino acids. DNA of the CDR3: TGCGCCAGCAGCTGGTCCGGGACTAGCTCCGGGAACGAGCAGTACTTC. It specifies CASSWSGTSSGNEQYF.

The chain employs TRBV7-9 and TRBJ2-1, with D possibly being TRBD2 (5 bases). The CDR3 extends over 15 amino acids. The germline V and J ends were trimmed by 7 bases and 4 bases, with 17 bases remaining between them. The germline gives CDR1 SEHNR, CDR2 FQNEAQ (reference sequence). The CDR3 protein is CASTALSGGYNEQFF. CDR3 sequence (DNA): TGTGCCAGCACCGCTTTGAGCGGAGGATACAATGAGCAGTTCTTC.

The CDR3 loop is CASSVDAGYSGNTIYF. Written as DNA, the CDR3 is TGTGCCAGCAGCGTAGACGCGGGTTACTCTGGAAACACCATATATTTT. This rearrangement joins TRBV9 to TRBJ1-3; D uncertain. The CDR3 contains 16 residues. The germline V gene has CDR1 SGDLS and CDR2 YYNGEE. V was clipped by 0 bases and J by 0 bases, with 10 bases between them.

This clone turned up a few times. This rearrangement joins TRBV25-1 to TRBJ2-7, with 7 bases fitting TRBD1. The CDR3 totals 15 residues. The germline gives CDR1 MGHDK, CDR2 SYGVNS. Trimming removed 0 bases from V and 1 base from J; junction bases left unmatched: 3. The CDR3 is CASSEYGRGSYEQYF. CDR3 DNA: TGTGCCAGCAGTGAATATGGCAGGGGGTCCTACGAGCAGTACTTC.

This chain connects TRBV7-2 to TRBJ2-7; 10 bases are shared with TRBD2. Trimming removed 6 bases from V and 1 base from J; junction bases left unmatched: 6. The CDR3 consists of 15 residues. CDR1 SGHTA and CDR2 FQGNSA come from the germline V gene. CDR3 region: CASRLTSGSSYEQYF. The DNA of the CDR3 is TGTGCCAGCAGGCTGACTAGCGGGTCTTCCTACGAGCAGTACTTC.

The chain joins TRBV7-2 to TRBJ2-2, with 11 nucleotides matching TRBD2. Germline V lookup: CDR1 SGHTA, CDR2 FQGNSA. V shed 4 bases, J shed 2 bases, and the junction held 6 bases outside the gene matches. The CDR3 is made up of 17 amino acids. This chain's CDR3 is CASSSNLAGGNTGELFF. The CDR3 DNA follows: TGTGCCAGCAGCTCCAACCTAGCGGGAGGTAACACCGGGGAGCTGTTTTTT.

This chain joins TRBV7-6 and TRBJ2-1; a possible D gene is TRBD2 (6 bases). CDR3 length: 13 residues. V was cut by 5 bases and J by 12 bases, with 17 bases left in between. Germline V gene lookup returns CDR1 SGHVS and CDR2 FNYEAQ. This CDR3 is CASSHGTVGGQFF. The CDR3, as DNA: TGTGCCAGCAGCCACGGGACTGTCGGGGGGCAGTTCTTC.

The chain links TRBV9 to TRBJ2-1, with 10 bases identical to TRBD2. The CDR3 has 17 residues. Germline V CDR1 and CDR2: SGDLS, YYNGEE. V lost 1 base and J lost 0; bases outside the gene matches: 4. DNA for the CDR3: TGTGCCAGCAGCGTATCACTAGCGGGAAGCTCCTACAATGAGCAGTTCTTC. Translating it yields CASSVSLAGSSYNEQFF.

The chain combines TRBV14 with TRBJ1-4; 7 bases map to TRBD1. The CDR3 sequence is 17 residues long. The V gene's germline CDR1 is SGHDN and CDR2 FVKESK. V dropped 0 bases and J dropped 4; count of bases not matched to a gene: 8. CDR3 loop: CASSQESSGQINEKLFF. For the CDR3, the DNA is TGTGCCAGCAGCCAAGAGTCTTCGGGACAGATTAATGAAAAACTGTTTTTT.

This clone was observed a single time. The chain combines TRBV5-4 with TRBJ2-1; 7 nucleotides match TRBD2. The germline V gene has CDR1 SGHNT and CDR2 YYREEE (reference sequence). The CDR3 is 16 amino acids. V shed 0 bases and J 2 bases; nucleotides not matched to a gene: 5. As DNA, the CDR3 is TGTGCCAGCAGCTTGGATGGGGGGAGGGCCTACAATGAGCAGTTCTTC. This sequence encodes CASSLDGGRAYNEQFF.

The rearrangement uses TRBV6-1 and TRBJ1-1, with 9 bases identical to TRBD1. Trimming at V came to 8 bases and at J to 1 base, leaving 5 bases not matched to a gene. This CDR3 is built from 14 residues. From germline, CDR1 is MNHNS and CDR2 SASEGT. CDR3 sequence (DNA): TGTGCCAGCCGAAGACAGGGGGGGAACACTGAAGCTTTCTTT. It codes for CASRRQGGNTEAFF.

With regard to this clone: The germline gene is not matched at one end of the junction; a read error may be the cause. The chain uses TRBV7-7 and TRBJ2-7; tentative D call: TRBD1 (6 bases). This CDR3 spans 16 amino acids. In germline, CDR1 is SSHAT, CDR2 FNYEAQ (reference sequence). The CDR3 DNA reads as TGTGCTAGCAGCTTAGTATGGGGGCGCGGTTATTACGAGCAGTACTTC. Protein: CASSLVWGRGYYEQYF.

V and J are TRBV9 and TRBJ1-4; 8 bases match TRBD1. Trimming at V came to 4 bases and at J to 7 bases, leaving 9 bases not matched to a gene. This CDR3 has 15 amino acids. Germline lookup yields CDR1 SGDLS and CDR2 YYNGEE. As DNA, the CDR3 is TGTGCCAGCAGCACCTCGACAGGGGCCGGTGAAAAACTGTTTTTT. Amino acid sequence: CASSTSTGAGEKLFF.

The sample holds one count of this clone. The rearrangement uses TRBV29-1 and TRBJ2-7; possibly TRBD2 for D (6 bases). Trimming pared 5 bases from V and 4 bases from J, leaving 12 bases between. This CDR3 is built from 12 residues. The germline CDR1 and CDR2 sequences are SQVTM and ANQGSEA. The CDR3 spells CSVRWGTYEQYF. CDR3 coding DNA: TGCAGCGTTAGATGGGGGACTTACGAGCAGTACTTC.

This clone appeared once. V usage is TRBV7-6 and J usage is TRBJ2-5; possible D gene TRBD2, 5 bases. Trimming stripped 7 bases from V and 7 bases from J, with 19 bases between. CDR1 and CDR2 from the germline V gene are SGHVS and FNYEAQ. The CDR3 has 14 residues. The CDR3 region is CASTLGAREGTQYF. In nucleotides, the CDR3 is TGTGCCAGCACCCTTGGCGCAAGAGAGGGGACCCAGTACTTC.

V usage is TRBV6-1 and J usage is TRBJ2-3, with D perhaps TRBD1 (7 bases). Germline-derived CDR1 and CDR2 are MNHNS and SASEGT. The CDR3 spans 16 residues. Between the trimmed V and J ends, which lost 0 bases and 5 bases, there was a span of 15 bases. The CDR3: CASSEAPAGGKDTQYF. CDR3 nucleotides: TGTGCCAGCAGTGAAGCCCCGGCAGGGGGGAAAGATACGCAGTATTTT.

CDR3 coding DNA: TGTGCCAGCTCACCACCGTCGGGTGGCTACACCTTC. Protein sequence: CASSPPSGGYTF. The chain links TRBV18 to TRBJ1-2; D is uncertain. The length of the CDR3 is 12 residues. CDR1 and CDR2 (germline): KGHSH, LQKENI. Trimming removed 0 bases at V and 7 bases at J, with 6 bases between.

The chain joins TRBV9 to TRBJ1-5, with TRBD1 matching over 10 bases. J gave up 6 bases and V 3 bases, and 3 bases lay outside the gene matches. Germline V gene sequence: CDR1 SGDLS, CDR2 YYNGEE. The CDR3 is 14 amino acids. Written as DNA, the CDR3 is TGTGCCAGCAGCGGGGGACAGGGGTTTCAGCCCCAGCATTTT. Translated, it gives CASSGGQGFQPQHF.